This TCR beta chain was recovered during a study of shared clonotypes between healthy human individuals. This clone was seen only once. Its matching antigen is unknown. The sample contains more than one DNA sequence encoding this CDR3. Whole-study results and caveats: Approximately 4.6% of naive CD4 clonotypes were common to a handful of donors.

CD4+ cells underwent separation, giving CD45RA+ naive and CD45RA-negative memory subsets. Here immunoSEQ multiplex PCR was the method, and the copy in TCRdb shows in-frame clones only, minus some. The sample yields more than 2,000,000 clones, around 94% seen once. Sequencing was carried out using naive CD4+ T cells sorted from blood. The subset: CD45RA+ positively selected. The receptor's source is a man in his late teens or twenties in good health.

CDR3 region: CASSPLAGYNEQFF. CDR3 in DNA: TGCGCCAGCAGCCCGCTAGCGGGGTACAATGAGCAGTTCTTC. The gene calls are TRBV4-1 and TRBJ2-1; TRBD2 aligns across 9 bases. Losses at the gene ends were 4 bases for V and 4 bases for J; bases not matched to a gene: 2. Germline-derived CDR1 and CDR2 are MGHRA and YSYEKL. CDR3 length: 14 residues.